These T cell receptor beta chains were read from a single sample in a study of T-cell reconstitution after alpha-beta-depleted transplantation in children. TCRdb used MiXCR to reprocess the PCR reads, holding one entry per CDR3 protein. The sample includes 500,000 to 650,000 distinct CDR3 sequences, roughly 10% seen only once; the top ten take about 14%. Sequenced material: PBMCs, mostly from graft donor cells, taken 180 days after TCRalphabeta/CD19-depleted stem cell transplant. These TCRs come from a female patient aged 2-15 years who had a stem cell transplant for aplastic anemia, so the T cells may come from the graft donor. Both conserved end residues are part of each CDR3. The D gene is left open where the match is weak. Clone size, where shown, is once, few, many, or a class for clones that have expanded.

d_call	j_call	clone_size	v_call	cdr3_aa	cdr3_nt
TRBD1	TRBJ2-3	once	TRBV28	CASSMGQPSTDTKYF	TGTGCCAGCAGTATGGGACAGCCTAGCACAGATACGAAGTATTTT
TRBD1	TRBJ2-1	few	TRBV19	CATSDRDNEQFF	TGTGCCACCTCGGACAGGGATAATGAGCAGTTCTTC
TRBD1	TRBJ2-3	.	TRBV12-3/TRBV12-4	CASTKRGLTDTQYF	TGTGCCAGCACGAAAAGGGGGCTAACAGATACGCAGTATTTT
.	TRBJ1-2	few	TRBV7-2	CASSLQAISAYGYTF	TGTGCCAGCAGCTTACAGGCCATTTCAGCGTATGGCTACACCTTC
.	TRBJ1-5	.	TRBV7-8	CASSFERVGAGQPQHF	TGTGCCAGCAGCTTCGAGCGGGTGGGGGCGGGTCAGCCCCAGCATTTT
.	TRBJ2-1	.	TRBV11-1	CASSFYRERYNEQFF	TGTGCCAGCAGCTTTTACCGGGAGCGGTACAATGAGCAGTTCTTC
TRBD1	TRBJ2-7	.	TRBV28	CAASRAQGYLLYEQYF	TGTGCCGCCAGCAGGGCACAGGGGTATCTCCTCTACGAGCAGTACTTC
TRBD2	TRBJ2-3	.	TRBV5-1	CASSKWTSGGTSTDTQYF	TGCGCCAGCAGCAAATGGACTAGCGGGGGCACTAGCACAGATACGCAGTATTTT
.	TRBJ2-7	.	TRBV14	CASSPRLVYEQYF	TGTGCCAGCAGCCCCAGACTAGTATACGAGCAGTACTTC
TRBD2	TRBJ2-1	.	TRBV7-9	CASSGRTSGTGNEQFF	TGTGCCAGCAGCGGCAGGACTAGCGGGACTGGCAATGAGCAGTTCTTC
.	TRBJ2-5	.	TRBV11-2	CASSLGARGGTQYF	TGTGCCAGCAGCTTAGGGGCGCGAGGGGGGACCCAGTACTTC
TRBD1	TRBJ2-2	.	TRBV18	CASTTTGANTGELFF	TGTGCCAGCACAACGACAGGGGCTAACACCGGGGAGCTGTTTTTT
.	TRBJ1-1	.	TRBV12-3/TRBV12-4	CASSLTPTVANTEAFF	TGTGCCAGCAGTTTAACCCCGACAGTCGCCAACACTGAAGCTTTCTTT
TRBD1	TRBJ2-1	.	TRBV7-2	CASSLADRGQGIGEQFF	TGTGCCAGCAGCTTAGCCGACCGGGGACAGGGAATCGGTGAGCAGTTCTTC
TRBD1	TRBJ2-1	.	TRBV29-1	CSGKTGGYNEQFF	TGCAGCGGGAAGACAGGGGGCTACAATGAGCAGTTCTTC